The subject of this entry is one T cell receptor (beta chain). CDR3 length equals 14 residues. Trimming stripped 1 base from V and 2 bases from J, with 9 bases between. The germline CDR1 and CDR2 sequences are MGHRA and YSYEKL. The sample belongs to a study of glioma-infiltrating T cells after dendritic cell vaccination. Profiling relied on immunoSEQ multiplex PCR, and the TCRdb table lists in-frame clones only, not all of them. In the table there are some 100,000 clones, around 80% of which are singletons. The specimen comprised blood, sampled before dendritic cell vaccination. The origin of this receptor is a human donor with glioblastoma. This rearrangement joins TRBV4-1 to TRBJ2-7; weak D call: TRBD1 (6 bases). CDR3 DNA: TGCGCCAGCAGCCAAGCCGGGACAACCTACGAGCAGTACTTC. Translation gives CASSQAGTTYEQYF.